The T cell receptor (beta chain) described here comes from a study of long-term antiretroviral therapy in people with HIV. Details on this clone: The antigen is unknown.

Germline CDR1 SGHAT, CDR2 FQDESV (reference sequence). With 2 bases clipped from V and 4 bases from J, the junction kept 8 bases outside the gene matches. The CDR3 length is 16 residues. Assay version v3.0 of immunoSEQ was used, and it was run at survey level. In sequencing, roughly 35,000-50,000 T-cell genomes per sample were targeted. The data were produced by immunoSEQ multiplex PCR, yet TCRdb's version contains in-frame clones alone and is incomplete. Of under 35,000 clones listed, nearly 90% are singletons. Study results and limitations: Diversity increased after ART yet remained lower than in transplant donor controls. Those clones which expanded before ART made up the dominant part of the repertoire at all time points.

Specimen: unsorted PBMCs, collected 1.1 years after starting antiretroviral therapy. The rearrangement links TRBV11-1 to TRBJ2-7; the match to TRBD1 covers 10 bases. The receptor comes from a man younger than 35 with HIV. The CDR3 sequence is CASSLRGTGAIYEQYF. The CDR3 region has the DNA TGTGCCAGCAGCTTACGGGGGACAGGGGCCATTTACGAGCAGTACTTC. Full variable domain (remainder filled in from reference TRBV11-1 and TRBJ2-7): EAEVAQSPRYKITEKSQAVAFWCDPISGHATLYWYRQILGQGPELLVQFQDESVVDDSQLPKDRFSAERLKGVDSTLKIQPAELGDSAMYLCASSLRGTGAIYEQYFGPGTRLTVT.